The source of this TCR beta chain is a study of cytomegalovirus exposure and HLA in healthy donors (dated by TCRdb to the late 2010s). Concerning the study at large: According to an earlier analysis of several hundred of the donors, about 170 million T cells yielded roughly 110 million unique TCR beta sequences and roughly 280 Gb of sequence data. Around 300 gigabases of sequencing data and some 85 million unique TCR sequences were included in an early release covering several hundred HLA-typed donors. Of the 300 to 500 genotyped donors, 70% to 90% were placed in the genetic ancestry cluster associated with self-reported Caucasian donors. The aim of the study was to test whether cataloging public T cell receptors could identify signatures of past pathogen exposure. The study used immunosequencing to profile the T cell repertoires of some 600 subjects and linked those repertoires to cytomegalovirus serostatus. Along with the roughly 700-subject first cohort, a separate validation cohort of around 120 different subjects was used. The study combined high-throughput TCR immunosequencing, statistical association of individual TCRs with disease status, and machine learning to predict cytomegalovirus infection status. In a later analysis, previously published TCR beta repertoires from 500 to 750 donors were re-analyzed and high-resolution HLA genotyping was added so that TCR occurrence patterns could be studied. Rather than drawing on any new phenotypic data, the later analysis identified candidate immune exposures from TCR beta sequences and the way those sequences occurred across donors. An earlier analysis of 587 of the donors used high-throughput TCR beta sequencing to judge whether each TCR beta V gene segment behaved as functional or pseudogenic. Alongside the repertoire data, information on donor age, sex, ethnicity and CMV serostatus was compiled. Genome-wide SNP genotypes for about 55% of the roughly 670 donors were used in a later genetic analysis, which treated that subset as a discovery cohort. All discovery cohort repertoires had been generated using a single sequencing platform. Both class I and class II loci were covered by HLA typing, at four-digit resolution. The number of typed donors differed by locus: about 629-630 for A, B, C, DRB1 and DQB1; 522 for DQA1; 606 for DPA1; and 400 to 480 for DPB1. Several DR-DQ haplotypes were handled as single units for association and clustering because linkage in the cohort was strong. Among 350 to 400 genotyped donors of the cohort, an average of about 240,000 unique TCR beta nucleotide sequences were sequenced per donor, roughly 20% of them non-productive.

The junction shows trimming of 4 bases on V and 7 bases on J, plus 5 bases between the germline ends. CDR1 SEHNR and CDR2 FQNEAQ were looked up in the germline V gene (reference sequence). The cysteine opens and the phenylalanine closes a CDR3 of 11 amino acids. Solely the CDR3 DNA is kept, with 33 bases framed from the first base. Overall results and qualifications from the work: In an earlier analysis of more than 450 of the donors, most TCR beta V segments were observed in productive rearrangements about 87% or about 30% of the time, broadly matching IMGT annotations. A later analysis found that TCR association rates varied across HLA loci, with DRB1 alleles showing the most associated TCRs and HLA-C alleles the fewest. At a false discovery rate of 0.05, a later analysis linked 15,000 to 20,000 TCR beta sequences to specific HLA alleles. A further reported finding was that TCR beta sequences accurately predicted the HLA-A and HLA-B alleles for most subjects in the first cohort. According to a later genetic analysis, donors in an Asian-associated ancestry cluster had fewer N-insertions in productive TCRs than the roughly 670-donor mean. A group of highly shared sequence variants was considered likely to be a technical artifact of the sequencing pipeline. A later analysis found that HLA-associated TCR beta chains were more clonally expanded and had lower generation probabilities than equally common non-associated chains. Because some donors lacked HLA typing at each locus, the association tests relied only on the typed subset. A total of 150 or so TCR beta chains were listed by the study as associated with cytomegalovirus. The presence/absence analyses assumed that sequencing depth was roughly uniform across donors, and that assumption may not be true. The authors suggested that the approach could potentially be generalized to other disease states and immunological phenotypes. An association between a missense DCLRE1C variant and V-gene and J-gene trimming of TCR beta chains was found in a later genetic analysis and replicated in an independent cohort. In vitro tests confirmed that a few of the cytomegalovirus-associated TCR beta chains recognize cytomegalovirus antigens. Immune exposure information for the cohort was limited to CMV serostatus. This cohort had only TCR beta chains sequenced, and the lack of alpha or paired-chain data limited which features could be detected. Assigning TCR associations to individual alleles was difficult when HLA alleles, especially DR and DQ, strongly co-occurred. Linkage disequilibrium might explain the correlated functional status among segregating V segments, but an unknown experimental factor could not be ruled out. Most TCR sequences were seen in very few donors, while some public TCRs were found in many individuals. A later analysis reported that several top co-occurrence clusters appeared linked to parvovirus B19, influenza, CMV and Epstein-Barr virus. Because counts were too low, under 20 rarely observed V segments, including chromosome 9 orphons, were left out of the earlier analysis of 500 to 650 of the donors. In both the original and validation cohorts, the classifier was reported to diagnose cytomegalovirus status with high specificity and sensitivity. A later analysis found that most CMV-associated TCR beta chains appeared HLA-restricted, with HLA associations seemingly driven largely by CMV exposure. Some IMGT-functional V segments, including TRBV6-2 and TRBV6-3, could not be distinguished by the 87-base-pair reads and were therefore excluded.

The cohort was made up of about 670 healthy bone marrow donors. Cohort members were all nominally healthy when sampled, although unrecorded immune exposures were likely present. The donor tested CMV seronegative, placing the donor among the 350 or so seronegative members of the cohort. Every donor gave a peripheral blood sample, and the peripheral blood mononuclear cells from that sample were used for TCR beta sequencing. Genomic DNA extraction from the blood cell samples was performed with the Qiagen DNeasy Blood Extraction Kit. Libraries came from the immunoSEQ multiplex PCR assay. For the multiplex PCR, a mixture combining 60 forward primers for TCR Vbeta segments and 13 reverse primers for TCR Jbeta segments was used. The CDR3 region of rearranged TCR beta genes was amplified from genomic DNA with a multiplex PCR assay. The amplified TCR beta libraries were sequenced on the Illumina HiSeq System as 87-base-pair reads. The original pipeline was this. A later analysis tallied 75 million to 95 million unique TCR beta chains across the 660 or so repertoires, and approximately 9.9 million of those chains were shared by two or more donors. Raw reads were error-corrected and collapsed into unique sequences by a nearest-neighbor algorithm in which closely related sequences were merged to remove PCR and sequencing errors. V, D and J gene segments were assigned by aligning CDR3 sequences to IMGT reference sequences. For a sequence to be retained, a match of at least six nucleotides was required to both a V gene segment and a J gene segment. Rearrangements were classified as productive when the CDR3 lacked stop codons and remained in frame with V and J, and all other rearrangements were classified as non-productive. CDR3 was defined according to IMGT convention as the region running from the second conserved V-encoded cysteine to the conserved J-encoded phenylalanine. In an earlier analysis of roughly 580 of the donors, sequences lacking an unambiguous match to a single V gene segment were excluded. In an earlier analysis of some 590 of the donors, V segments were called functional above 56.7% productive rearrangements and were called segregating when the between-donor standard deviation exceeded 5%. A statistical classification framework was built to diagnose cytomegalovirus status from the catalog of TCR beta chain sequences. In a later analysis, V and J genes were assigned by comparing TCR nucleotide sequences against IMGT/GENE-DB human TR gene sequences. The TCRdist pipeline was used in a later analysis to assign CDR3 sequences and most-parsimonious VDJ recombination scenarios. In a later analysis, every TCR beta chain was defined by the combination of its CDR3 amino acid sequence and its V-gene family, and reads without a unique V-gene family were dropped. A later analysis removed 592 highly shared, low-generation-probability nucleotide sequences to deal with suspected cross-contamination and a sequencing artifact. In a later analysis, a clonal expansion index was calculated for each public chain from normalized within-repertoire ranks of inferred template counts. A later analysis computed generation probabilities with a VDJ recombination model fitted to out-of-frame rearrangements, and checked the results against IGoR. A later analysis scored TCR-TCR, TCR-HLA and TCR-CMV co-occurrence with hypergeometric tests, applying a repertoire-size bias correction to TCR pairs. A later analysis estimated false discovery rates by permuting HLA or CMV assignments 20 times. In a later analysis, co-occurring TCRs were grouped with DBSCAN, and TCRdist sequence similarity was added when clustering was performed within HLA-allele-positive subsets. Co-occurrence clustering excluded repertoires with fewer than 30,000 or more than 120,000 public chains, plus five with anomalous nucleotide sharing. Here the immuneACCESS table is served through TCRdb, limited to in-frame sequences with V and J called. Missing clones are a known gap in these copies; in checked studies unresolved V genes cover under half, and the rest lacks a known reason. V, J and clone size are those of that table, while D and trimming were read from the DNA. This sample's records show over 90,000 clones. About 3% of the sample is taken by the ten largest.

As concerns this clone: Its recognized antigen is unknown.

The chain uses TRBV7-9 and TRBJ2-1, with the D gene uncertain. The specimen was PBMCs. The TCR sequence derives from a man aged 35-49 years in good health and CMV-seronegative. Here the CDR3 is given as CASSSLNEQFF. In nucleotide form, the sequence is TGTGCCAGCAGCTCCCTTAATGAGCAGTTCTTC.